The next 5 T cell receptor beta chains were all read from a single sample in a study of spatial heterogeneity in lung cancer. TCRdb called the 5' RACE reads again in MiXCR, with one record for every CDR3 protein. Here the sample spans tens of thousands of distinct CDR3 sequences, about 10% being singletons. Time point in this sample: sample taken at primary tumor resection. Unsorted whole RNA of tumor, nontumor lung or frozen PBMC was sequenced. The specimen was PBMCs, collected at surgery. These receptors originate from a female donor with early-stage non-small cell lung cancer.

The chain employs TRBV7-2 and TRBJ2-7; TRBD1 matches 11 bases. Germline loops: CDR1 SGHTA, CDR2 FQGNSA. The CDR3 runs to 14 residues. V was pared by 4 bases and J by 4 bases, with 3 bases of the junction left unmatched. The CDR3 is CASSSGQGAYEQYF. The CDR3, as DNA: TGTGCCAGCAGCTCAGGACAGGGGGCATACGAGCAGTACTTC.

The rearrangement joins TRBV12-3 or TRBV12-4 to TRBJ2-1; 9 nucleotides line up with TRBD2. V was pared by 7 bases and J by 4 bases, with 5 bases of the junction left unmatched. The CDR3 loop spans 14 amino acids. The CDR3 reads CASTAGGQYNEQFF. In nucleotides, the CDR3 is TGTGCCAGCACCGCGGGGGGGCAGTACAATGAGCAGTTCTTC.

This clonotype has only a few counts. This chain connects TRBV7-7 to TRBJ2-5; TRBD2 agrees at 8 bases. This CDR3 contains 16 residues. CDR1 and CDR2 from the germline V gene are SSHAT and FNYEAQ (reference sequence). J lost 4 bases, V lost 1 base, and 8 bases had no gene match. The CDR3 DNA sequence: TGTGCCAGCAGCTTAGGGTCGGGGGGGCCATTAGAGACCCAGTACTTC. It specifies CASSLGSGGPLETQYF. Using reference TRBV7-7 and TRBJ2-5 for the parts outside the CDR3, the full variable domain is GAGVSQSPRYKVTKRGQDVTLRCDPISSHATLYWYQQALGQGPEFLTYFNYEAQPDKSGLPSDRFSAERPEGSISTLTIQRTEQRDSAMYRCASSLGSGGPLETQYFGPGTRLLVL.

This sequence joins TRBV11-2 and TRBJ1-1; 7 bases agree with TRBD1. Germline trimming cut 6 bases from V and 5 bases from J; bases unmatched to any gene: 6. Looked up from germline, CDR1 is SGHAT and CDR2 is FQNNGV. The CDR3 length is 13 residues. In DNA form, the CDR3 reads TGTGCCAGCAGGACAGGGCGAAAGACTGAAGCTTTCTTT. Amino acid sequence: CASRTGRKTEAFF.

This clonotype was found many times. The chain links TRBV29-1 to TRBJ1-1, with 7 bases matching TRBD1. Germline trimming cut 7 bases from V and 9 bases from J; bases unmatched to any gene: 8. Germline lookup yields CDR1 SQVTM and CDR2 ANQGSEA. The CDR3 is 11 amino acids. CDR3 DNA: TGCAGCGCCCAACGGGACAGTCAAGCTTTCTTT. It is translated as CSAQRDSQAFF.